What follows is one TCR beta chain and its context. Its antigen remains unknown. These data belong to a study of PD-1 blockade in mismatch repair-deficient tumors. Study results and caveats: After pembrolizumab, tumor-resident clones rose rapidly, then generally contracted before radiologic responses.

Assay: immunoSEQ multiplex PCR; the TCRdb copy retains only in-frame clones and omits some. The sample lists 100,000 to 150,000 clones; approximately 86% were seen once. Every patient had mismatch repair deficiency by PCR or immunohistochemistry. TCRs were sequenced from a few patients responding to pembrolizumab. Germline V gene data show CDR1 as LNHDA and CDR2 as SQIVND (reference sequence). The CDR3 has 14 amino acids. The V gene lost 3 bases and the J gene lost 7 bases, with 12 bases spanning the gap. The V gene is TRBV19, the J gene TRBJ2-2, with D perhaps matching TRBD1 or TRBD2 (5 bases each). Sequenced here: peripheral blood, sampled 44 weeks after starting pembrolizumab. The TCR comes from an adult with mismatch repair-deficient cancer. This CDR3 is CASSMYGAGGELFF. The CDR3 DNA follows: TGTGCCAGTAGTATGTACGGGGCCGGCGGGGAGCTGTTTTTT.